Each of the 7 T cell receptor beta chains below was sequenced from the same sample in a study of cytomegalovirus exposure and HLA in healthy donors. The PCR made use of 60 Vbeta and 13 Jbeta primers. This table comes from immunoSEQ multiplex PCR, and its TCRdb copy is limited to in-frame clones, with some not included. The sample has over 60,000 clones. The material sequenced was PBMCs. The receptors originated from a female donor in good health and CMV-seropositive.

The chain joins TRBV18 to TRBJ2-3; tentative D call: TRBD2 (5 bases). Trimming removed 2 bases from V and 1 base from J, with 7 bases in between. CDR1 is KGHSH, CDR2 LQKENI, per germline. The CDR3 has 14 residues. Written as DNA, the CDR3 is TGTGCCAGCTCACCATCGAGGGGCACAGATACGCAGTATTTT. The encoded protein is CASSPSRGTDTQYF.

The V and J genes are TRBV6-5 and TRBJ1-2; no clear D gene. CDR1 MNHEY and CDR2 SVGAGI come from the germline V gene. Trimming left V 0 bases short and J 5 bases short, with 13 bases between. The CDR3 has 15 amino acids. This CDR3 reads CASSYSTGVLYGYTF. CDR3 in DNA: TGTGCCAGCAGTTACTCGACCGGGGTCCTATATGGCTACACCTTC.

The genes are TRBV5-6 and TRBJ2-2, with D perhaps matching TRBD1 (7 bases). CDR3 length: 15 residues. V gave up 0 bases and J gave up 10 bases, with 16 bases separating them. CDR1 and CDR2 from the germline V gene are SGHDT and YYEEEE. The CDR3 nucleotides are TGTGCCAGCAGCTTGGGGACAGGAGGGTTGGCGGAGCTGTTTTTT. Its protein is CASSLGTGGLAELFF.

The CDR3 here is CASSLDRVYEQYF. CDR3 nucleotide sequence: TGCGCCAGCAGCTTGGACAGAGTTTACGAGCAGTACTTC. V usage is TRBV5-1 and J usage is TRBJ2-7; D remains ambiguous. The CDR3 is 13 amino acids. Trimming took 0 bases from V and 4 from J, leaving 8 bases between them. Germline CDR1 is SGHRS and CDR2 is YFSETQ. The whole variable domain, filled in from reference TRBV5-1 and TRBJ2-7, reads KAGVTQTPRYLIKTRGQQVTLSCSPISGHRSVSWYQQTPGQGLQFLFEYFSETQRNKGNFPGRFSGRQFSNSRSEMNVSTLELGDSALYLCASSLDRVYEQYFGPGTRLTVT.

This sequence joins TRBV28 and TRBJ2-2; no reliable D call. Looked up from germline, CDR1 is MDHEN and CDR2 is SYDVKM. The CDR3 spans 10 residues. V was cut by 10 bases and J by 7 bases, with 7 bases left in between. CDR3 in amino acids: CATRVGELFF. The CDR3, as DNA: TGTGCCACCCGGGTCGGGGAGCTGTTTTTT.

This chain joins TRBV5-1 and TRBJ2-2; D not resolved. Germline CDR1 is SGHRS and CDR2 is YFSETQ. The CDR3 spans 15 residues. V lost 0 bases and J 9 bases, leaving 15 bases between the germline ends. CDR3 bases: TGCGCCAGCAGCTTGGTCTGGCGAGAGGTTCGGGAGCTGTTTTTT. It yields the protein CASSLVWREVRELFF.

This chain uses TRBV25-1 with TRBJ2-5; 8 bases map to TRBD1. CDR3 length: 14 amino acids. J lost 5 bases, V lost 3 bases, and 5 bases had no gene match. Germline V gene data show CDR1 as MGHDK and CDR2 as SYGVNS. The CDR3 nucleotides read TGTGCCAGCAGTGACGAGACAGGGGTGGAGACCCAGTACTTC. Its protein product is CASSDETGVETQYF.